This T cell receptor beta chain is from a study of PD-1 blockade in classical Hodgkin lymphoma. As to time point: cycle 4 day 1 (C4D1), after less than 7 weeks of nivolumab. Brentuximab vedotin exposure varied, and every patient relapsed after autologous stem cell transplantation. V lost 8 bases, J lost 5 bases, and 9 bases lay in between. CDR3 length: 12 amino acids. CDR1 and CDR2 (germline): LNHDA, SQIVND (reference sequence). Study-wide findings and caveats: Repertoire differences lack defined causes, possibly disease activity or prior therapy. Lower baseline TCR diversity marked trial partial responders and progressors. With CD4+ cells, TCR diversity rose significantly by C4D1, but not with CD8+ cells. Nivolumab initiated under 1 year post-ASCT led to patient exclusion.

Generated by immunoSEQ multiplex PCR, the TCRdb table keeps only in-frame clones and is missing some. The table records 13,000 to 15,000 clones, 70% to 90% of them present only once. Notes on this clone: Its antigen is not identified.

This receptor was taken from a human donor with classical Hodgkin lymphoma. The specimen comprised peripheral blood mononuclear cells (PBMCs), sampled before the fourth cycle of nivolumab. V usage is TRBV19 and J usage is TRBJ2-2, with D uncertain. Here the CDR3 DNA reads TGTGCCAGTTTTGCCGGGACCGGGGAGCTGTTTTTT. It translates to CASFAGTGELFF. Looking up the rest from reference TRBV19 and TRBJ2-2 gives the full variable domain: DGGITQSPKYLFRKEGQNVTLSCEQNLNHDAMYWYRQDPGQGLRLIYYSQIVNDFQKGDIAEGYSVSREKKESFPLTVTSAQKNPTAFYLCASFAGTGELFFGEGSRLTVL.